This TCR beta chain stems from a study of T cell repertoires in cytomegalovirus infection. V lost 7 bases to trimming and J lost 6 bases, with 18 bases between them. The CDR3 is 14 residues long. Germline CDR1 and CDR2: SGHVS and FNYEAQ. This clonotype was seen a handful of times. TCRdb used MiXCR to reprocess the reads, holding one entry per CDR3 protein. Of about 530,000 distinct CDR3 sequences listed, around 27% are singletons. The sequenced sample consisted of PBMCs. The chain couples TRBV7-6 to TRBJ1-1; tentative D call: TRBD1 (6 bases). The TCR sequence derives from a human donor in good health (CMV status not recorded). Some clones in this sample may be carry-over from other donors' samples. In DNA form, the CDR3 reads TGTGCCAGCACTCCTATGGGGGGGCCCGCTGAAGCTTTCTTT. Amino acid sequence: CASTPMGGPAEAFF.